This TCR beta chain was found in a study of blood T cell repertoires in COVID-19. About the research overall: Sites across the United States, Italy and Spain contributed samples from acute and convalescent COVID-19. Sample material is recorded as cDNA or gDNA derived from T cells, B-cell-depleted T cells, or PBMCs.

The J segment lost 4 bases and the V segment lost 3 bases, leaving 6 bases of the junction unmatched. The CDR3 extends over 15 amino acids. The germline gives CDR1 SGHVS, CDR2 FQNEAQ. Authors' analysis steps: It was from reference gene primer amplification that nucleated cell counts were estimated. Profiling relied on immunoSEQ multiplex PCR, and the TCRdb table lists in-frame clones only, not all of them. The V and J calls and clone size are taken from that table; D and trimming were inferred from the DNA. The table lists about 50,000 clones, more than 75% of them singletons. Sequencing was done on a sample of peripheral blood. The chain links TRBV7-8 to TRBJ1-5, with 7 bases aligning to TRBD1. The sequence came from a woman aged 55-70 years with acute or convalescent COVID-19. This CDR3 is CASSFTGDRNQPQHF. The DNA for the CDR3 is TGTGCCAGCAGCTTCACAGGGGATCGAAATCAGCCCCAGCATTTT.